This TCR beta chain stems from a study of blood T cells in healthy people across ages. General study results and limits: It was not possible, with unsorted PBMCs, to conclusively compare naive and antigen-experienced cells. Long-lived donors carried more naive CD4+ cells and greater diversity than aged donors.

A second roughly 7 to 12 cycle PCR used barcoded and J-beta primers. TCRdb reanalysed the 5' RACE reads using MiXCR and keeps one entry per CDR3 protein. The data contain about a million distinct CDR3 sequences, roughly two fifths of them singletons. Every participating donor contributed roughly 11 milliliters of peripheral blood through a draw. The length of the CDR3 is 15 residues. This clonotype has a handful of counts. What it recognizes is unknown. The source material was blood. This clonotype was obtained from a man between 18 and 35 years old in good health. The chain recombines TRBV21-1 with TRBJ2-7; the D call of TRBD1 is as the table states it, not checked on the DNA. TRBV21-1 is designated a pseudogene. The CDR3 region is CASSAQGQGYYEQYF. In DNA, the CDR3 is TGTGCCAGCAGCGCCCAGGGACAGGGTTACTACGAGCAGTACTTC.